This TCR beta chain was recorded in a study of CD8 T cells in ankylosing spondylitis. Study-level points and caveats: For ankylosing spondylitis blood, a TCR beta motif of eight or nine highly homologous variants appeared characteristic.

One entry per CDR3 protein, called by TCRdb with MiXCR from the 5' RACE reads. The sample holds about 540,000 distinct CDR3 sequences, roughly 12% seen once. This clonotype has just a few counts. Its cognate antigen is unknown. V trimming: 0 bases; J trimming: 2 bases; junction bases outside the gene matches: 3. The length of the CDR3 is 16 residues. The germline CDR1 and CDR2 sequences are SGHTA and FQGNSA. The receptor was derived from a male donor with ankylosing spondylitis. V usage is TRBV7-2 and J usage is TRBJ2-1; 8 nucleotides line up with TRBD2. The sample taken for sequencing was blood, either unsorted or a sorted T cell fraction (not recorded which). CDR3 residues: CASSLASGAPYNEQFF. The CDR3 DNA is TGTGCCAGCAGCTTAGCTAGCGGGGCGCCCTACAATGAGCAGTTCTTC.